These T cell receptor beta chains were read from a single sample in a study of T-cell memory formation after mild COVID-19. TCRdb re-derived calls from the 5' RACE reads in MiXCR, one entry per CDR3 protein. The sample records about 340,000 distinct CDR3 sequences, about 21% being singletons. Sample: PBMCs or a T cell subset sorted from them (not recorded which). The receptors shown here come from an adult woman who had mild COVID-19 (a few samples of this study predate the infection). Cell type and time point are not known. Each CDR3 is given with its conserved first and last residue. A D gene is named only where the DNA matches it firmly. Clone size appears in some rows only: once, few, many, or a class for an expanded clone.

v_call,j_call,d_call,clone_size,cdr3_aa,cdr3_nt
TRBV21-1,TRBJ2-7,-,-,CAIPSLDEQYF,TGTGCCATCCCTAGCCTAGACGAGCAGTACTTC
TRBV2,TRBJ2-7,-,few,CASRGWTRTYEQYF,TGTGCCAGCAGGGGCTGGACAAGAACCTACGAGCAGTACTTC
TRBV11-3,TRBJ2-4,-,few,CASSLGGNIQYF,TGTGCCAGCAGCTTAGGGGGGAACATTCAGTACTTC
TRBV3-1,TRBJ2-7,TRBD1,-,CASSPSGQARTYEQYF,TGTGCCAGCAGCCCGTCCGGACAGGCAAGAACCTACGAGCAGTACTTC
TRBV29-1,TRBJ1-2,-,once,CSVEEQGGNYGYTF,TGCAGCGTTGAAGAGCAGGGTGGTAACTATGGCTACACCTTC
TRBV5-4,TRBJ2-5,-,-,CASSLGEGRLETQYF,TGTGCCAGCAGCTTGGGCGAGGGGCGGTTGGAGACCCAGTACTTC
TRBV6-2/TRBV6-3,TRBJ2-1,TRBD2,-,CASSYPGTSGSNEQFF,TGTGCCAGCAGTTACCCCGGGACTAGCGGGAGTAATGAGCAGTTCTTC
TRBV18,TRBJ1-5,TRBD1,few,CASSPGQGSGSNQPQHF,TGTGCCAGCTCACCCGGACAGGGCAGCGGGAGCAATCAGCCCCAGCATTTT
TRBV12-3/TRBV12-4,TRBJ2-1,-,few,CASSFWGGVYNEQFF,TGTGCCAGCAGTTTCTGGGGAGGAGTCTACAATGAGCAGTTCTTC
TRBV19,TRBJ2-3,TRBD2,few,CASSRLAGFDTQYF,TGTGCCAGTAGCCGACTAGCGGGCTTCGATACGCAGTATTTT
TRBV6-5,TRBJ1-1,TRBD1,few,CASSPDRDRGEAFF,TGTGCCAGCAGTCCAGACCGGGACAGGGGCGAAGCTTTCTTT
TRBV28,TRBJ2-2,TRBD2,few,CASSSAGGNTGELFF,TGTGCCAGCAGTTCCGCGGGGGGGAACACCGGGGAGCTGTTTTTT
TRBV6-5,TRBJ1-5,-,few,CASSFKAGRNQPQHF,TGTGCCAGCAGTTTCAAAGCGGGACGCAATCAGCCCCAGCATTTT
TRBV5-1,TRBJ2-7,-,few,CASSTVPVVEQYF,TGCGCCAGCAGCACAGTTCCCGTAGTCGAGCAGTACTTC
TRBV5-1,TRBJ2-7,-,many,CASSLNFTPEQYF,TGCGCCAGCAGCTTAAATTTCACGCCCGAGCAGTACTTC
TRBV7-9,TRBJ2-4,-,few,CASSLGQANIQYF,TGTGCCAGCAGCTTAGGCCAGGCAAACATTCAGTACTTC
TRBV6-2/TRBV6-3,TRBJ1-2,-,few,CASSYGGAAYGYTF,TGTGCCAGCAGTTACGGCGGGGCCGCCTATGGCTACACCTTC
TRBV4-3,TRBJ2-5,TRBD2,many,CASSQDHRLAGAQETQYF,TGCGCCAGCAGCCAAGATCATAGGCTAGCGGGGGCTCAAGAGACCCAGTACTTC
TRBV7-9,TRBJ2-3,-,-,CASSRLFTDTQYF,TGTGCCAGCAGCCGACTGTTCACAGATACGCAGTATTTT
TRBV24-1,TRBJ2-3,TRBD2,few,CATSDRPSGGLTDTQYF,TGTGCCACCAGTGATCGCCCTAGCGGGGGACTCACAGATACGCAGTATTTT
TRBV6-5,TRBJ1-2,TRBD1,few,CASSRLIGGNSGYTF,TGTGCCAGCAGCCGACTTATAGGGGGCAACTCTGGCTACACCTTC
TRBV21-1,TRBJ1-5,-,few,CASSKDVRGNQPQHF,TGTGCCAGCAGCAAAGACGTCAGGGGCAATCAGCCCCAGCATTTT
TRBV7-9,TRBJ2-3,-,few,CASSHARSTDTQYF,TGTGCCAGCAGCCACGCCAGGAGCACAGATACGCAGTATTTT
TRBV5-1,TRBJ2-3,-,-,CASSFGTISTDTQYF,TGCGCCAGCAGCTTCGGGACCATTAGCACAGATACGCAGTATTTT
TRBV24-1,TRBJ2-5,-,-,CATRARGQETQYF,TGTGCCACCAGAGCTAGGGGACAAGAGACCCAGTACTTC
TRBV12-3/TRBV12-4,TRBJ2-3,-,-,CASSSPDLPRFTDTQYF,TGTGCCAGCAGTTCCCCAGACTTGCCCCGTTTCACAGATACGCAGTATTTT
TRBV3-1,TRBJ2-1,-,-,CASSQLGYNEQFF,TGTGCCAGCAGCCAACTCGGTTACAATGAGCAGTTCTTC
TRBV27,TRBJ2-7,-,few,CASSAGNEQYF,TGTGCCAGCAGTGCGGGGAACGAGCAGTACTTC
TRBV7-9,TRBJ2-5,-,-,CASSLGTIQETQYF,TGTGCCAGCAGCTTAGGGACGATCCAAGAGACCCAGTACTTC
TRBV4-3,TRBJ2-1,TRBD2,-,CASSQERDNLVEQFF,TGCGCCAGCAGCCAGGAGCGGGATAATCTCGTAGAGCAGTTCTTC
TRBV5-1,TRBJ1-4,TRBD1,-,CASSLEGQDNEKLFF,TGCGCCAGCAGCTTGGAGGGACAGGATAATGAAAAACTGTTTTTT
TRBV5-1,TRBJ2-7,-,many,CASSLPGASSYEQYF,TGCGCCAGCAGCTTGCCGGGGGCGAGCTCCTACGAGCAGTACTTC
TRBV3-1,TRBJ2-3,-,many,CASSQGARYTDTQYF,TGTGCCAGCAGCCAAGGAGCTAGATACACAGATACGCAGTATTTT
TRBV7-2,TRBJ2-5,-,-,CASSSSRENQETQYF,TGTGCCAGCAGCTCATCCCGGGAAAACCAAGAGACCCAGTACTTC
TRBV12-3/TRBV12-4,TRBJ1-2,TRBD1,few,CASSFPGGLVYGYTF,TGTGCCAGCAGTTTCCCAGGGGGCCTCGTCTATGGCTACACCTTC
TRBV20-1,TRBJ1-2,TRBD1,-,CSVKGDRGNEDYGYTF,TGCAGTGTCAAAGGAGACAGGGGTAATGAGGACTATGGCTACACCTTC
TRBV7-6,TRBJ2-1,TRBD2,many,CASSPRLAGNEQFF,TGTGCCAGCAGCCCCCGACTAGCGGGCAATGAGCAGTTCTTC
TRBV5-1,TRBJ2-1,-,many,CASSLASTLYNEQFF,TGCGCCAGCAGCTTGGCCAGTACCCTCTACAATGAGCAGTTCTTC
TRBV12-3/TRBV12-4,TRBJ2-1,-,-,CASRDLGDEQFF,TGTGCCAGCAGGGACCTAGGGGATGAGCAGTTCTTC
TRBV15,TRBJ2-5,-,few,CATSRPRVYQETQYF,TGTGCCACCAGCAGACCCCGGGTGTACCAAGAGACCCAGTACTTC
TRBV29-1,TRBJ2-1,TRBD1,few,CSVEEGQGLSEQFF,TGCAGCGTTGAAGAGGGACAGGGGTTGAGTGAGCAGTTCTTC
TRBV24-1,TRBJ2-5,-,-,CATSDGGLETQYF,TGTGCCACCAGTGACGGCGGATTAGAGACCCAGTACTTC
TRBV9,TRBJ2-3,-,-,CASSVVGGFTDTQYF,TGTGCCAGCAGCGTAGTCGGAGGGTTCACAGATACGCAGTATTTT
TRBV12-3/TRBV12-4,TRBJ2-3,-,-,CASSPRRGGGTVNTQYF,TGTGCCAGCAGTCCTCGCAGAGGGGGCGGGACCGTAAATACGCAGTATTTT
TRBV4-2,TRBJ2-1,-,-,CASSQADNEQFF,TGTGCCAGCAGCCAAGCCGACAATGAGCAGTTCTTC